The 18 T cell receptor beta chains in this list originate from one sample, sequenced in a study of T cell responses to AZD1222 COVID-19 vaccine. The data were produced by immunoSEQ multiplex PCR, yet TCRdb's version contains in-frame clones alone and is incomplete. The table includes some 110,000 clones, more than 70% detected once. Here the sequenced sample was peripheral blood, taken 28 days after the second AZD1222 dose. The receptor set was obtained from an adult who received the AZD1222 COVID-19 vaccine.

The J gene is TRBJ1-1, the V gene TRBV2, with no clear D. V dropped 6 bases and J dropped 1 base, with 9 bases sitting between them. This CDR3 contains 13 residues. Per germline, CDR1 SNHLY and CDR2 FYNNEI. In DNA, the CDR3 is TGTGCCAGCAGGTTTGGTGAGAACACTGAAGCTTTCTTT. This translates into CASRFGENTEAFF.

The rearrangement joins TRBV9 to TRBJ2-1; 7 bases align to TRBD2. The CDR3 runs 14 residues. In germline, CDR1 is SGDLS, CDR2 YYNGEE. Unmatched junction bases numbered 5, after V lost 3 bases and J lost 5 bases. The CDR3 sequence: CASSGLAVNNEQFF. CDR3 nucleotide sequence: TGTGCCAGCAGCGGACTAGCCGTAAACAATGAGCAGTTCTTC.

The chain recombines TRBV28 with TRBJ2-1; 7 bases match TRBD1. J was trimmed by 0 bases and V by 3 bases; bases with no gene match: 8. The CDR3 spans 17 residues. Per germline, CDR1 MDHEN and CDR2 SYDVKM. The CDR3 region has the DNA TGTGCCAGCAGTTTGGGCAGGGGGTTTAGCTCCTACAATGAGCAGTTCTTC. It is translated as CASSLGRGFSSYNEQFF.

The chain is built from TRBV7-6 and TRBJ2-2; tentatively, D is TRBD1 (6 bases). The CDR3 spans 14 residues. Germline CDR1 SGHVS, CDR2 FNYEAQ. The V gene lost 4 bases and the J gene lost 3 bases, with 9 bases spanning the gap. CDR3 DNA: TGTGCCAGCAGCTCGACAGGCCACACCGGGGAGCTGTTTTTT. Translating gives CASSSTGHTGELFF.

The chain links TRBV7-2 to TRBJ2-5; no clear D gene. CDR1 SGHTA and CDR2 FQGNSA come from the germline V gene. The CDR3 runs 13 residues. Trimming pared 1 base from V and 9 bases from J, leaving 12 bases between. The CDR3 reads CASSLGQLAAQYF. In DNA form, the CDR3 reads TGTGCCAGCAGCTTAGGTCAACTGGCGGCCCAGTACTTC.

The rearrangement uses TRBV11-2 and TRBJ1-2; possible D gene TRBD1, 5 bases. This CDR3 has 13 amino acids. The V gene lost 4 bases and the J gene lost 4 bases, with 10 bases spanning the gap. Germline CDR1 reads SGHAT; CDR2 reads FQNNGV. CDR3 coding DNA: TGTGCCAGCAGCTGGGGACGGACCTATGGCTACACCTTC. This sequence encodes CASSWGRTYGYTF.

The V call is TRBV11-2, the J call TRBJ2-1; 8 bases map to TRBD1. The CDR3 has 15 residues. Losses at the gene ends were 7 bases for V and 0 bases for J; bases not matched to a gene: 5. The V gene's germline CDR1 is SGHAT and CDR2 FQNNGV. CDR3 loop: CASTPGQVSYNEQFF. The CDR3, as DNA: TGTGCCAGCACCCCGGGACAGGTCTCCTACAATGAGCAGTTCTTC.

J is TRBJ1-2 and V is TRBV12-3 or TRBV12-4; D gene uncertain. This CDR3 spans 13 amino acids. V lost 6 bases to trimming and J lost 6 bases, with 14 bases between them. The DNA for the CDR3 is TGTGCCAGCAGCCGGACGGCTCAAGATGGCTACACCTTC. It translates to CASSRTAQDGYTF.

For this clone: Additional DNA sequences in this sample encode the identical CDR3. The chain combines TRBV9 with TRBJ1-3; D unclear. The CDR3 totals 14 residues. Germline CDR1 is SGDLS and CDR2 is YYNGEE. V lost 2 bases and J lost 0, with 6 bases in between. This CDR3 is CASSVGSSGNTIYF. CDR3 nucleotide sequence: TGTGCCAGCAGCGTCGGGAGCTCTGGAAACACCATATATTTT.

This clone showed up just a few times. The genes are TRBV6-4 and TRBJ1-1; 8 bases match TRBD1. Per germline, CDR1 MRHNA and CDR2 SNTAGT. The CDR3 is made up of 14 amino acids. The V gene end was trimmed by 5 bases and the J gene end by 2 bases; junction bases not matched to a gene: 4. The CDR3 sequence: CASSSGQGNTEAFF. The CDR3 region has the DNA TGTGCCAGCAGTTCCGGACAGGGCAACACTGAAGCTTTCTTT.

J is TRBJ2-7 and V is TRBV6-6; D gene uncertain. CDR1 and CDR2 (germline): MNHNY, SVGAGI (reference sequence). CDR3 size: 15 residues. V was shortened by 3 bases and J by 7 bases, with 19 bases between the two germline ends. CDR3 sequence: CASSYYTSPAGEQYF. The CDR3, as DNA: TGTGCCAGCAGTTATTATACATCCCCTGCCGGTGAGCAGTACTTC.

This rearrangement joins TRBV5-1 to TRBJ2-2; D is unresolved. Germline values: CDR1 SGHRS, CDR2 YFSETQ. Trimming pared 0 bases from V and 5 bases from J, leaving 5 bases between. The CDR3 sequence is 13 residues long. In nucleotides, the CDR3 is TGCGCCAGCAGCTTGGGCCTGACCGGGGAGCTGTTTTTT. It yields the protein CASSLGLTGELFF. Using reference TRBV5-1 and TRBJ2-2 for the parts outside the CDR3, the full variable domain is KAGVTQTPRYLIKTRGQQVTLSCSPISGHRSVSWYQQTPGQGLQFLFEYFSETQRNKGNFPGRFSGRQFSNSRSEMNVSTLELGDSALYLCASSLGLTGELFFGEGSRLTVL.

This sequence joins TRBV16 and TRBJ2-7; unclear D gene. This CDR3 contains 14 residues. Germline V gene lookup returns CDR1 KGHSY and CDR2 FQNENV. Deletions cut 11 bases from V and 3 bases from J, with 20 bases between. In nucleotides, the CDR3 is TGTGCCGCGAGCGTGGCTCCCTCGTACTACGAGCAGTACTTC. Translation gives CAASVAPSYYEQYF.

V is TRBV25-1 and J is TRBJ2-3, with D perhaps TRBD1 (6 bases). Germline lookup yields CDR1 MGHDK and CDR2 SYGVNS. The CDR3 sequence is 15 residues long. V was shortened by 8 bases and J by 6 bases, with 21 bases between the two germline ends. As DNA, the CDR3 is TGTGCCAGCTCCCCACAGGGTTTCCCCACTGATACGCAGTATTTT. This gives the protein CASSPQGFPTDTQYF.

The chain uses TRBV4-2 and TRBJ2-2; perhaps TRBD2 as D (6 bases). Germline CDR1 reads LGHNA; CDR2 reads YNFKEQ. The V end lost 4 bases, the J end lost 3 bases, and 24 bases lay between the germline ends. The CDR3 spans 19 residues. The CDR3 loop is CASSLPGPAEGIYTGELFF. CDR3 bases: TGTGCCAGCAGCCTGCCGGGACCCGCGGAGGGTATTTACACCGGGGAGCTGTTTTTT.

This chain joins TRBV5-1 and TRBJ2-7, with D perhaps matching TRBD2 (6 bases). The CDR3 runs to 14 residues. In germline, CDR1 is SGHRS, CDR2 YFSETQ. With 7 bases removed from V and 1 base from J, the gap between germline ends came to 15 bases. In nucleotides, the CDR3 is TGCGCCAGCTTAAGCGGGCCACCATCCTACGAGCAGTACTTC. Its translation is CASLSGPPSYEQYF.

The V and J genes are TRBV4-1 and TRBJ1-6; 9 bases match TRBD1. Germline CDR1 and CDR2: MGHRA and YSYEKL. The J segment lost 8 bases and the V segment lost 1 base, leaving 15 bases of the junction unmatched. This CDR3 comprises 19 residues. DNA of the CDR3: TGCGCCAGCAGCCAAGGGGACAGGGTTGCGGGTAGGCTGTATTCACCCCTCCACTTT. The encoded protein is CASSQGDRVAGRLYSPLHF.

This rearrangement joins TRBV7-9 to TRBJ1-6; D gene uncertain. Looked up from germline, CDR1 is SEHNR and CDR2 is FQNEAQ (reference sequence). Trimming shortened V by 2 bases and J by 4 bases, and 9 bases separated the two germline ends. CDR3 length: 15 amino acids. CDR3 DNA: TGTGCCAGCAGCTTATCAGGTGGTTATAATTCACCCCTCCACTTT. This sequence encodes CASSLSGGYNSPLHF.